The TCR beta chain under discussion was sequenced for a study of T-cell memory formation after mild COVID-19 (dated by TCRdb to about 2021). At the level of the whole study: TCR sequence clusters from the two donors were largely donor specific. Longitudinal TCRalpha and TCRbeta repertoire sequencing tracked T-cell clones expanding and contracting after mild COVID-19 in two donors. The cohort comprised two young, previously healthy adult volunteers, one female and one male. The full study reports these points: Balanced CD4/CD8 phenotypes were observed for clones contracting from day 15 to 85, whereas a bias towards CD4+ was observed for a second wave of clones expanding from day 15 to 37. Some responding clones were found in pre-infection memory, which suggests that pre-existing cross-reactive memory T cells took part in the SARS-CoV-2 response. Contracting CD4+ clones were found mainly in CM and EM memory subsets, while CD8+ clones were enriched in EMRA. The study included only a couple of mild cases, and larger cohorts that include severe cases with pre-infection samples were judged to be necessary. Whether the second-wave clones peaking on day 37 were SARS-CoV-2 specific was not confirmed.

Sequencing took place on an Illumina NovaSeq 6000. TCRalpha and TCRbeta cDNA libraries were constructed by 5'RACE with constant-segment primers, with sample barcodes and unique molecular identifiers being introduced. Trizol reagent was used to extract RNA from every sample. The libraries were amplified in two PCR steps, and the second step added a second sample barcode and Illumina TruSeq adapters. Sequencing of the libraries was done on an Illumina NovaSeq, producing 2 x 150 bp paired-end reads. The original pipeline was this. The reads were demultiplexed and collapsed into UMI-guided consensus sequences using migec v1.2.7. Using mixcr v2.1.11, UMI consensuses were aligned to TRA and TRB V and J templates and then assembled into clonotypes. Clonotypes were classified as expanded or contracted when called significant by both edgeR and NoisET, with noise models trained on biological replicates. For edgeR calls, the cutoffs were a false discovery rate-adjusted p below 0.01 and a log2 fold-change threshold of 1. As an exploratory analysis of dynamics, max-normalized trajectories of the 1000 most abundant clonotypes were examined by PCA with hierarchical clustering. Separately sequenced CD4+ and CD8+ repertoires were used to assign the CD4 or CD8 phenotype of responding clones. Through fastp at Q25 and MiXCR, TCRdb rebuilt clones from the public reads, retaining in-frame beta chains. CDR3 protein sequences are deduplicated, and each keeps its most common genes and DNA. What appears here as the V and J calls and clone size reflects TCRdb's work, not the paper's. This sample gives 550,000 to 700,000 distinct CDR3 sequences in total; about a sixth of them show up just once. The ten largest clones take up around 13% of the sample.

Concerning this clonotype: It has no known antigen specificity. Base qualities were left out, and no much larger clone turns up one base away.

The germline V gene (reference sequence) provides CDR1 DFQATT and CDR2 SNEGSKA. The CDR3 has 14 amino acids, counting the end cysteine and phenylalanine. The CDR3 DNA has 42 bases and is translated from base 1. Trimming accounts for 2 bases at V and 5 bases at J, while the number of junction bases matched to no gene is 7. Ficoll-Paque density gradient centrifugation was the method used to isolate PBMCs. The TCR comes from an adult woman who had mild COVID-19 (a few samples of this study predate the infection). The sample titles of this study are shuffled in the database, so cell type and time point are left out; the donor was told from shared clones. What was sequenced was PBMCs or a T cell subset sorted from them (not recorded which). The sequence links TRBV20-1 to TRBJ2-5, and 8 bases in between align with TRBD1. The DNA is as follows: TGCAGTGCTAGAACGGGACAGGTGGGGGAGACCCAGTACTTC. It is translated as CSARTGQVGETQYF.